These 6 T cell receptor beta chains originate from one sample sequenced in a study of blood T cells in healthy people across ages. For the second PCR, which ran for roughly 7 to 11 cycles, a sample-barcoded 5' primer and a J-beta primer mix were used. TCRdb processed the 5' RACE reads anew with MiXCR; each CDR3 protein has one entry. Among around 900,000 distinct CDR3 sequences listed, 25% to 35% were seen once. Sample: blood. Receptors were obtained from a woman older than 75 in good health.

This clonotype has at least ten counts. The J gene is TRBJ1-1, the V gene TRBV5-1, with D possibly TRBD1 on 5 matching bases. The CDR3 has 14 residues. V dropped 0 bases and J dropped 5 bases, with 11 bases sitting between them. CDR1 is SGHRS, CDR2 YFSETQ, per germline. This CDR3 is CASSLEGRGTEAFF. CDR3 nucleotide sequence: TGCGCCAGCAGCTTGGAAGGTAGGGGAACTGAAGCTTTCTTT.

J is TRBJ1-5 and V is TRBV20-1, with unresolved D. The V and J ends lost 5 bases and 0 bases respectively, with 14 bases between them. Per the germline V gene, CDR1 is DFQATT and CDR2 is SNEGSKA (reference sequence). This CDR3 has 15 residues. CDR3 bases: TGCAGTGCTCTTCACAACTTTTATAGCAATCAGCCCCAGCATTTT. Its protein is CSALHNFYSNQPQHF.

This chain uses TRBV6-6 with TRBJ1-1; D is uncertain. The CDR3 has 14 residues. The germline CDR1 and CDR2 sequences are MNHNY and SVGAGI (reference sequence). The V and J ends lost 0 bases and 0 bases respectively, with 5 bases between them. The DNA for the CDR3 is TGTGCCAGCAGTTACTCGGAAGTGAACACTGAAGCTTTCTTT. As protein: CASSYSEVNTEAFF.

Notes on this clonotype: A much more abundant neighbour one base away suggests this may be a read error. The V and J genes are TRBV7-6 and TRBJ2-3, with D perhaps TRBD2 (7 bases). Germline-derived CDR1 and CDR2 are SGHVS and FNYEAQ. This CDR3 has 17 amino acids. The DNA for the CDR3 is TGTGCCTGCAGCCTCGCCGGGGGCGGGAGACCCACAGATACGCAGTATTTT. Translated, it gives CACSLAGGGRPTDTQYF.

The table lists this clonotype with many counts. The genes are TRBV7-2 and TRBJ2-7; 10 bases fit TRBD1. The CDR3 spans 16 residues. The germline gives CDR1 SGHTA, CDR2 FQGNSA. The junction had 10 bases not matched to a gene; V was cut back by 7 bases and J by 1 base. CDR3 sequence: CASTHRGTGASYEQYF. CDR3 DNA sequence: TGTGCCAGCACACACCGAGGGACAGGGGCTTCCTACGAGCAGTACTTC.

The rearrangement uses TRBV12-3 or TRBV12-4 and TRBJ2-3; 7 bases align to TRBD2. Germline trimming cut 8 bases from V and 4 bases from J; bases unmatched to any gene: 9. The CDR3 consists of 14 residues. DNA for the CDR3: TGTGCCAGCGGACGGGAGGTGAGAGCAGATACGCAGTATTTT. Protein sequence: CASGREVRADTQYF.